This T cell receptor (beta chain) was profiled in a study of response to subunit inactivated influenza vaccine. Germline V gene data show CDR1 as SGDLS and CDR2 as YYNGEE. V gave up 4 bases and J gave up 4 bases; unmatched junction bases: 4. The CDR3 length is 14 residues. This clonotype showed up just a few times. A single record per CDR3 protein comes from TCRdb applying MiXCR to the RT-PCR reads. The profile shows 150,000 to 200,000 distinct CDR3 sequences, about 12% of them singletons. The data were also submitted as part of a second study, on T cells expressing NK-cell markers. From that study: The TCR beta cDNA came from 5'RACE template switching with UMIs. Eight donors were sequenced, of whom seven were HCMV-seropositive, while the remaining one was HCMV-seronegative. One observes that, in several donors, these clonotypes were also the leading ones within the CD3+CD56-NKG2C+ fraction. The HCMV specificity of the expanded NKG2C+ T cell clones stayed unresolved.

The chain combines TRBV9 with TRBJ2-2; 7 positions agree with TRBD1. The sequence derives from a man aged 45-60 years who received an inactivated influenza vaccine. The input for sequencing was CD8+ T cells sorted from PBMCs, taken less than 13 days after vaccination. The CDR3 sequence is CASSPGQFTGELFF. CDR3 nucleotide sequence: TGTGCCAGCAGCCCGGGACAGTTCACCGGGGAGCTGTTTTTT.